The table lists the clone carrying this TCR beta chain with a count of one. The CDR3 length is 13 residues. The V gene end was trimmed by 5 bases and the J gene end by 5 bases; junction bases not matched to a gene: 5. Per germline, CDR1 SEHNR and CDR2 FQNEAQ (reference sequence). These data originate in a study of blood T cell repertoires in COVID-19. Looking at the study overall: Sources were T cells, B-cell-depleted T cells, or PBMCs; the material itself was cDNA or gDNA.

Method: immunoSEQ multiplex PCR; TCRdb's copy keeps in-frame clones and lacks some. The sample has hundreds of thousands of clones; about 80% are singletons. The genes are TRBV7-9 and TRBJ2-7; 8 nucleotides line up with TRBD1. The sequenced material came from peripheral blood. The clonotype was recovered from an elderly woman with acute or convalescent COVID-19. The DNA of the CDR3 is TGTGCCAGCAGCGCCGGACAGGGCCACGAGCAGTACTTC. Its translation: CASSAGQGHEQYF.